This section outlines one T cell receptor (beta chain) sequence together with its context. The V gene lost 5 bases and the J gene lost 2 bases, with 4 bases spanning the gap. This CDR3 spans 11 amino acids. CDR1 is PRHDT, CDR2 FYEKMQ, per germline (reference sequence). The data are from a study of radiotherapy plus CTLA-4 blockade in lung cancer. At the level of the study: Of the patients, 15% to 20% showed objective responses and approximately 34% attained disease control.

The data were produced by immunoSEQ multiplex PCR, yet TCRdb's version contains in-frame clones alone and is incomplete. The sample lists around 44,000 clones, more than 70% seen once, with under 3% in the top ten. The material was peripheral blood, obtained from a patient treated with radiotherapy plus ipilimumab. The rearrangement uses TRBV13 and TRBJ2-7; the D is unclear. The TCR sequence derives from a human donor with non-small cell lung cancer whose response to radiotherapy plus ipilimumab could not be evaluated. This chain's CDR3 is CASSPAYEQYF. The CDR3 DNA follows: TGTGCCAGCAGCCCGGCCTACGAGCAGTACTTC.